The T cell receptor beta chain described here comes from a study of cytomegalovirus exposure and HLA in healthy donors. Study-level results: Among TCR beta chains of equal frequency, HLA-associated ones were more clonally expanded in a later analysis. When presence/absence was analysed, sequencing depth was taken to be roughly uniform across donors. Later analysis associated a missense DCLRE1C variant with TCR beta V- and J-gene trimming.

The CDR3 runs to 16 residues. Germline trimming cut 4 bases from V and 2 bases from J; bases unmatched to any gene: 6. With respect to this clone: The antigen remains unidentified.

Both 60 Vbeta primers and 13 Jbeta primers went into the PCR. Generated by immunoSEQ multiplex PCR, the TCRdb table keeps only in-frame clones and is missing some. The data contain approximately 140,000 clones, roughly 88% of them singletons. The source material was PBMCs. The chain employs TRBV23-1 and TRBJ1-5; TRBD1 agrees at 9 bases. TRBV23-1 carries the ORF label, with uncertain function. The receptor was isolated from a man aged 50 to 59 in good health and CMV-seronegative. The CDR3 region has the DNA TGCGCCAGCAGTCGCATACAGGGGGCTGGCAATCAGCCCCAGCATTTT. Protein product: CASSRIQGAGNQPQHF.